This T cell receptor beta chain was observed in a study of CD8 T cells in ankylosing spondylitis (dated by TCRdb to the late 2010s). Some background on the complete study: To find TCR variants linked to disease, the study profiled T cell receptor beta repertoires in ankylosing spondylitis patients and healthy donors. In total, the full study cohort was made up of 110 or so healthy donors and about two dozen ankylosing spondylitis patients. Samples of peripheral blood were taken, and for ankylosing spondylitis patients, synovial fluid was collected as well.

Points the paper makes about the study in general: Blood from ankylosing spondylitis patients appeared to be characterized by a TCR beta motif made up of about 8 highly homologous amino acid variants. In peripheral blood, the disease-linked clones were found at relatively low frequencies and had a CD8+ phenotype. The disease-linked clones were reported as significantly enriched in matched synovial fluid samples from ankylosing spondylitis patients. Some of the motif variants had been reported before in the synovial fluid and blood of reactive arthritis patients, a finding that suggests common disease-initiation mechanisms.

This clonotype was counted a few times. It lacks a known antigen. No qualities accompany the bases; no much larger clone lies one base away. From a lookup of the germline V gene (reference sequence), CDR1 and CDR2 are DFQATT and SNEGSKA. Its CDR3 holds 15 amino acids, cysteine through phenylalanine. The kept DNA is CDR3 alone, 45 bases in frame from the first base. V has 6 bases trimmed and J has 2 bases trimmed; junction bases matching no gene number 12. The listed sequencing device is Illumina HiSeq 2500. Quantitative 5'-RACE with molecular barcodes was used to prepare TCR beta libraries. The authors processed their data as follows. A new computational method, built on a probabilistic model of VDJ rearrangement, was used to identify disease-linked TCR variants. TCRdb redid the processing of the public reads, applying fastp at Q25 and MiXCR, and retained in-frame beta chains. Entries that share a CDR3 protein sequence are merged under the most common genes and DNA. What appears here as the V and J calls and clone size reflects TCRdb's work, not the paper's. For this sample there are around 320,000 distinct CDR3 sequences; under 25% appear just once. In total, the top ten clones hold roughly 3.6% of the sample.

The sequence was collected from a female donor with ankylosing spondylitis or in good health (not recorded which). Sequences were obtained from blood, either unsorted or a sorted T cell fraction (not recorded which). The chain employs TRBV20-1 and TRBJ2-5; 7 nucleotides in the junction match TRBD2. The sequence in DNA is TGCAGTGCCAGCCAGGGAGCGGGGCCACAAGAGACCCAGTACTTC. The translation is CSASQGAGPQETQYF.